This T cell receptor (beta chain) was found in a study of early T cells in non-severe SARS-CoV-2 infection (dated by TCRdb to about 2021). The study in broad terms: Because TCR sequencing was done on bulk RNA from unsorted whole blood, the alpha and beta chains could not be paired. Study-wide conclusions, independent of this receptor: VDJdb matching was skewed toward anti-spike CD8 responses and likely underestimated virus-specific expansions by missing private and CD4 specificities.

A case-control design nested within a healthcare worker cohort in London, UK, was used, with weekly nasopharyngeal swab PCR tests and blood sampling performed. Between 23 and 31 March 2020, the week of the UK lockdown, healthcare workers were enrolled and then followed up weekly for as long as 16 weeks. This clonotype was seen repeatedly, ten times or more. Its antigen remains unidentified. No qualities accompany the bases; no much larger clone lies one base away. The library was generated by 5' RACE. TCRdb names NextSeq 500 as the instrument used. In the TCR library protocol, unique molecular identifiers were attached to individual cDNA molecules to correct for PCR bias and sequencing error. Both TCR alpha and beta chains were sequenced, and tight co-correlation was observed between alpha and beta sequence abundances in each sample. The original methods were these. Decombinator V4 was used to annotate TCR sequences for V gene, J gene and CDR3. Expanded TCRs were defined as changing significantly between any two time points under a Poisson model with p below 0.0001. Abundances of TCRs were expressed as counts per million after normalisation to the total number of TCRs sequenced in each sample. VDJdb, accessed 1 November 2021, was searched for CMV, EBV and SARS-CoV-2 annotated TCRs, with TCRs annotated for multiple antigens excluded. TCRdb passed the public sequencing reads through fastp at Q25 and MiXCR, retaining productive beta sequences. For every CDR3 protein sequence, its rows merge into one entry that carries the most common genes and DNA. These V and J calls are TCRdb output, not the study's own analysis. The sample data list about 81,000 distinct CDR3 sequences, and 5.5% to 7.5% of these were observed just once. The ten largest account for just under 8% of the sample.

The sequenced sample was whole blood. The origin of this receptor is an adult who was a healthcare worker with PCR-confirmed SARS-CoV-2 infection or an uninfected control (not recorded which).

The CDR3 is CASSLVGGSYNEQFF. The nucleotide sequence reads TGTGCCAGCAGCTTAGTAGGGGGTTCCTACAATGAGCAGTTCTTC. The chain links TRBV7-2 with TRBJ2-1; TRBD1 is possibly the D segment (6 matching bases). CDR1 and CDR2 (SGHTA, FQGNSA) derive from the germline V gene. Inclusive of the bounding cysteine and phenylalanine, the CDR3 is 15 residues long. Only the CDR3 DNA is retained, 45 bases long and in frame from the first base. Trimming at the junction amounts to 1 base on V and 1 base on J, and the germline ends lie 8 bases apart.